This entry features one TCR beta chain sequence. This specimen belongs to a study of graft-versus-host responses after intestinal transplantation. Overall study: Anti-thymocyte globulin was used for induction in all recipients, who then took tacrolimus and steroids for 3 to 4 years.

Measured with immunoSEQ multiplex PCR; TCRdb has only the in-frame clones, and not every one. In the table there are about 54,000 clones, roughly 89% of which are singletons. This specimen was PBMCs, taken approximately 660 days after intestinal transplant. The TCR comes from a human patient who received an intestinal transplant, so some T cells may come from the graft donor.

Here the CDR3 DNA reads TGTGCCAGCAGTGAAACTGGCTTGAGAGAAAAACTGTTTTTT. This encodes CASSETGLREKLFF. This sequence joins TRBV9 and TRBJ1-4; unclear D gene. Germline V gives CDR1 SGDLS, CDR2 YYNGEE. The length of the CDR3 is 14 residues. V lost 5 bases to trimming and J lost 8 bases, with 16 bases between them.